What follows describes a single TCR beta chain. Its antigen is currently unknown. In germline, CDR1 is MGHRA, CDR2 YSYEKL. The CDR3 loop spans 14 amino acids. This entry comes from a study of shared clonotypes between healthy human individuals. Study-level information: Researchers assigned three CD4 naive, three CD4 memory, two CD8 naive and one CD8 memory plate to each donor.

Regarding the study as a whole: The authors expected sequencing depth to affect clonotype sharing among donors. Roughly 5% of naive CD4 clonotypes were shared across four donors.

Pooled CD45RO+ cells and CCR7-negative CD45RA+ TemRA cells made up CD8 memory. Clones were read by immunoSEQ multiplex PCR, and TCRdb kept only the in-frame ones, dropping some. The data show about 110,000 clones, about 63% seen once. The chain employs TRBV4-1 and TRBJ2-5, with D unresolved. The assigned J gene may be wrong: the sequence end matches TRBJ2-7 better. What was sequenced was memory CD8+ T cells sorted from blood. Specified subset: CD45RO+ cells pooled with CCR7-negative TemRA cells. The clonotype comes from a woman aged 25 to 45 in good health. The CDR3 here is CASSQVQGAYEQYF. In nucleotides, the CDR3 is TGCGCCAGCAGCCAAGTTCAAGGCGCCTACGAGCAGTACTTC.